These 17 T cell receptor beta chains were all obtained from the same sample, sequenced in a study of shared clonotypes between healthy human individuals. Profiled with immunoSEQ multiplex PCR; TCRdb holds only in-frame clones, not every one. The table lists about 980,000 clones, around 80% of them singletons. The sequenced material came from memory CD4+ T cells sorted from blood. Regarding subset: CD45RA-negative fraction. These receptors came from a man between 18 and 29 years old in good health.

This clone was recorded only once. This chain links TRBV30 with TRBJ2-5; D possibly matches TRBD1 or TRBD2 (5 bases each). There are 14 residues in the CDR3. Germline CDR1 reads GTSNPN; CDR2 reads SVGIG (reference sequence). The V gene lost 1 base and the J gene lost 2 bases, with 11 bases spanning the gap. The CDR3 loop is CAWSGGSRQETQYF. CDR3 in DNA: TGTGCCTGGAGTGGGGGGTCTAGGCAAGAGACCCAGTACTTC.

This clone came up a few times. J is TRBJ1-6 and V is TRBV10-3; D uncertain. V was pared by 0 bases and J by 0 bases, with 6 bases between. The CDR3 length is 16 residues. Germline CDR1 is ENHRY and CDR2 is SYGVKD. The CDR3 coding sequence is TGTGCCATCAGTGAGTCAAGGAGCTCCTATAATTCACCCCTCCACTTT. It codes for CAISESRSSYNSPLHF.

This rearrangement joins TRBV30 to TRBJ2-6; D gene ambiguous. This CDR3 comprises 14 residues. Germline values: CDR1 GTSNPN, CDR2 SVGIG (reference sequence). V was pared by 4 bases and J by 1 base, with 8 bases between. The CDR3 protein is CAWTRWSGANVLTF. The CDR3 DNA reads as TGTGCCTGGACTAGGTGGTCTGGGGCCAACGTCCTGACTTTC.

The rearrangement joins TRBV5-1 to TRBJ1-3; the match to TRBD1 covers 7 bases. Germline CDR1 and CDR2: SGHRS and YFSETQ. The CDR3 is 16 amino acids. The J segment lost 0 bases and the V segment lost 4 bases, leaving 7 bases of the junction unmatched. The CDR3 protein is CASSRDRAASGNTIYF. Here the CDR3 DNA reads TGCGCCAGCAGCAGAGACAGGGCCGCCTCTGGAAACACCATATATTTT.

The chain recombines TRBV29-1 with TRBJ2-5, with a weak D call TRBD1 (6 bases). The V end lost 1 base, the J end lost 4 bases, and 16 bases lay between the germline ends. The CDR3 totals 15 residues. Germline values: CDR1 SQVTM, CDR2 ANQGSEA. CDR3 nucleotides: TGCAGCGTTGAAGGACTCAGGGGCATTCTAGAGACCCAGTACTTC. The encoded protein is CSVEGLRGILETQYF.

This sequence joins TRBV9 and TRBJ2-1; D is uncertain. The CDR3 contains 12 residues. Germline assignment: CDR1 SGDLS and CDR2 YYNGEE. V lost 3 bases to trimming and J lost 7 bases, with 8 bases between them. The CDR3 protein is CASSGPTNEQFF. The CDR3 DNA sequence: TGTGCCAGCAGCGGGCCCACAAATGAGCAGTTCTTC.

Ten or more counts support this clone. V gene TRBV19 combines with J gene TRBJ1-4; tentative D call: TRBD1 (5 bases). Trimming removed 6 bases at V and 5 bases at J, with 16 bases between. The CDR3 runs to 15 residues. In germline, CDR1 is LNHDA, CDR2 SQIVND (reference sequence). CDR3 protein: CASRDGTVRNEKLFF. Here the CDR3 DNA reads TGTGCCAGTAGGGATGGGACGGTCCGGAATGAAAAACTGTTTTTT.

The rearrangement links TRBV5-3 to TRBJ2-1, with 12 nucleotides matching TRBD2. TRBV5-3 is labeled an ORF, and its function is uncertain. The CDR3 is made up of 17 amino acids. J gave up 4 bases and V 5 bases, and 10 bases lay outside the gene matches. CDR3 in DNA: TGTGCCAGAAGGACTAGCGGGAGTTTTCCTCAATACAATGAGCAGTTCTTC. Protein product: CARRTSGSFPQYNEQFF.

CDR3 sequence (DNA): TGTGCCAGCAGCTTCATAGCGGTTAGCCAGAATGGAGATACGCAGTATTTT. This translates into CASSFIAVSQNGDTQYF. The chain combines TRBV7-2 with TRBJ2-3; perhaps TRBD2 as D (6 bases). V was trimmed by 3 bases and J by 5 bases, leaving 21 bases between them. CDR1 is SGHTA and CDR2 is FQGNSA in the germline V gene. The CDR3 extends over 17 amino acids. Combining the CDR3 with reference TRBV7-2 and TRBJ2-3 gives the whole variable domain GAGVSQSPSNKVTEKGKDVELRCDPISGHTALYWYRQSLGQGLEFLIYFQGNSAPDKSGLPSDRFSAERTGGSVSTLTIQRTQQEDSAVYLCASSFIAVSQNGDTQYFGPGTRLTVL.

This clone was observed a single time. The chain recombines TRBV11-3 with TRBJ2-7; a weak D match, TRBD1 (6 bases). Germline-derived CDR1 and CDR2 are SGHNT and YENEEA. Trimming stripped 3 bases from V and 6 bases from J, with 12 bases between. The CDR3 is 13 residues long. CDR3 loop: CASSLEGGREQYF. The CDR3 nucleotides read TGTGCCAGCAGCTTGGAAGGGGGACGCGAGCAGTACTTC.

For this clone: This sample also contains other DNA sequences that code for the same CDR3. The chain combines TRBV7-2 with TRBJ2-5, with TRBD1 matching over 7 bases. The CDR3 runs to 15 residues. V shed 3 bases, J shed 3 bases, and the junction held 7 bases outside the gene matches. The germline V gene has CDR1 SGHTA and CDR2 FQGNSA. CDR3 residues: CASSFTGVREETQYF. DNA of the CDR3: TGTGCCAGCAGCTTTACAGGGGTTAGAGAAGAGACCCAGTACTTC.

This clone has just a few counts. This chain connects TRBV5-6 to TRBJ1-1; 8 positions agree with TRBD1. The CDR3 totals 16 residues. CDR1 is SGHDT and CDR2 is YYEEEE in the germline V gene. Unmatched junction bases numbered 11, after V lost 4 bases and J lost 3 bases. Here the CDR3 DNA reads TGTGCCAGCAGCCACCAATCAACAGGGGGTCACACTGAAGCTTTCTTT. Protein: CASSHQSTGGHTEAFF. Complete variable domain (other parts from reference TRBV5-6 and TRBJ1-1): DAGVTQSPTHLIKTRGQQVTLRCSPKSGHDTVSWYQQALGQGPQFIFQYYEEEERQRGNFPDRFSGHQFPNYSSELNVNALLLGDSALYLCASSHQSTGGHTEAFFGQGTRLTVV.

The V call is TRBV6-1, the J call TRBJ1-3, with D unresolved. Trimming stripped 0 bases from V and 6 bases from J, with 12 bases between. CDR1 is MNHNS and CDR2 is SASEGT in the germline V gene. This CDR3 region has 15 residues. The CDR3 DNA follows: TGTGCCAGCAGTGAAGCGGTGCCCCAATCAAACACCATATATTTT. Translation: CASSEAVPQSNTIYF.

The CDR3 coding sequence is TGCGCCAGCAGCCCCGGACTGAGACGGGGGGACTATGGCTACACCTTC. Encoded protein: CASSPGLRRGDYGYTF. V usage is TRBV5-1 and J usage is TRBJ1-2, with a weak D call TRBD1 (5 bases). The V end was cut by 4 bases, the J end by 3 bases, with 19 bases between. The CDR3 loop spans 16 amino acids. The germline V gene encodes CDR1 SGHRS and CDR2 YFSETQ.

This clone was detected only a few times. The rearrangement uses TRBV9 and TRBJ2-3; D is unresolved. Germline V gene lookup returns CDR1 SGDLS and CDR2 YYNGEE. The CDR3 loop spans 16 amino acids. V lost 0 bases and J 0 bases, leaving 11 bases between the germline ends. CDR3 in amino acids: CASSVGLFASTDTQYF. In nucleotides, the CDR3 is TGTGCCAGCAGCGTAGGCCTCTTTGCAAGCACAGATACGCAGTATTTT.

CDR3 coding DNA: TGCGCCAGCAGCCCCGTCCCCCAGCGGGAGGCCGGGGAGCTGTTTTTT. Translated: CASSPVPQREAGELFF. The chain joins TRBV4-3 to TRBJ2-2; 9 bases align to TRBD2. The trim removed 4 bases at V and 6 bases at J, leaving 9 bases unmatched. This CDR3 comprises 16 residues. Germline CDR1 and CDR2: LGHNA and YSLEER.

The chain is built from TRBV5-6 and TRBJ2-5; D is ambiguous. V was shortened by 0 bases and J by 5 bases, with 8 bases between the two germline ends. CDR1 is SGHDT and CDR2 is YYEEEE in the germline V gene. The CDR3 spans 13 residues. CDR3: CASSLARSETQYF. The DNA for the CDR3 is TGTGCCAGCAGCTTGGCTAGGTCGGAGACCCAGTACTTC.